This T cell receptor (beta chain) was sequenced for a study of blood T cell repertoires in COVID-19. Study summary: Sites in the United States, Italy and Spain provided acute and convalescent COVID-19 samples. The cDNA or gDNA used as material had been derived from T cells, B-cell-depleted T cells, or PBMCs.

The CDR3 is 16 residues long. CDR1 SGDLS and CDR2 YYNGEE come from the germline V gene. V gave up 5 bases and J gave up 6 bases; unmatched junction bases: 10. The Seattle patients, enrolled during active infection, were followed longitudinally. In the authors' workflow: Amplification of reference gene primers provided the estimated nucleated cell counts. Repertoires were generated with immunoSEQ multiplex PCR, while TCRdb's copy carries only in-frame clones and drops some. The V and J calls and clone size are taken from that table; D and trimming were inferred from the DNA. The sample has about 70,000 clones; roughly four fifths are singletons.

Material for sequencing was peripheral blood. The chain joins TRBV9 to TRBJ2-2; 10 nucleotides line up with TRBD1. The receptor comes from a man aged 25 to 45 with COVID-19, enrolled during active disease. The CDR3 loop is CASSHMGGQGSGELFF. For the CDR3, the DNA is TGTGCCAGCAGTCACATGGGGGGACAGGGGTCCGGGGAGCTGTTTTTT. The complete variable domain, with remaining parts taken from reference TRBV9 and TRBJ2-2, reads DSGVTQTPKHLITATGQRVTLRCSPRSGDLSVYWYQQSLDQGLQFLIQYYNGEERAKGNILERFSAQQFPDLHSELNLSSLELGDSALYFCASSHMGGQGSGELFFGEGSRLTVL.